These 9 T cell receptor beta chains were sequenced from one sample in a study of response to subunit inactivated influenza vaccine. Each CDR3 protein gets one entry after TCRdb re-called the RT-PCR reads with MiXCR. The table lists more than 550,000 distinct CDR3 sequences, over 9% of them singletons. The data were also submitted as part of a second study, on T cells expressing NK-cell markers. In that study: TCR beta cDNA was made by 5'RACE template switching with UMIs.

The specimen comprised PBMCs from blood, sampled on the day of vaccination. The receptors stem from a man in his forties or fifties who received an inactivated influenza vaccine.

This clonotype appeared a few times. CDR3 residues: CASSLSGDFSYEQYF. DNA for the CDR3: TGTGCCAGCAGCTTGTCAGGGGATTTCTCCTACGAGCAGTACTTC. The chain is built from TRBV7-9 and TRBJ2-7; D might be TRBD1 (6 bases). This CDR3 is built from 15 residues. Trimming took 3 bases from V and 0 from J, leaving 12 bases between them. Germline CDR1 is SEHNR and CDR2 is FQNEAQ (reference sequence).

In this sample, this clonotype turned up a few times. The CDR3 DNA reads TGCAGCGTTGAATCGGCAGGGGAGGTGACTGAAGCTTTCTTT. This sequence encodes CSVESAGEVTEAFF. V is TRBV29-1 and J is TRBJ1-1; D is perhaps TRBD1 (6 bases). There are 14 residues in the CDR3. CDR1 is SQVTM and CDR2 is ANQGSEA in the germline V gene. Deletions cut 2 bases from V and 5 bases from J, with 15 bases between.

This clonotype was observed a few times. The chain combines TRBV4-3 with TRBJ2-7; D is perhaps TRBD1 (6 bases). Trimming removed 0 bases at V and 4 bases at J, with 19 bases between. CDR3 length: 17 amino acids. CDR1 and CDR2 from the germline V gene are LGHNA and YSLEER. In DNA form, the CDR3 reads TGCGCCAGCAGCCAAGATCTTACAGGGCCACGGGTATACGAGCAGTACTTC. This gives the protein CASSQDLTGPRVYEQYF.

This clonotype has a handful of counts. The rearrangement uses TRBV20-1 and TRBJ2-7; D may be TRBD2 (7 bases). This CDR3 contains 16 residues. V lost 1 base and J 0 bases, leaving 16 bases between the germline ends. Germline V gene data show CDR1 as DFQATT and CDR2 as SNEGSKA (reference sequence). The CDR3 bases are TGCAGTGCTAGAGGGGGGGGCCTCGGTAGCTCCTACGAGCAGTACTTC. It is translated as CSARGGGLGSSYEQYF.

The rearrangement uses TRBV5-1 and TRBJ2-1; maybe TRBD1 (6 bases). CDR1 is SGHRS and CDR2 is YFSETQ in the germline V gene. Deletions cut 4 bases from V and 2 bases from J, with 16 bases between. CDR3 length: 16 amino acids. This chain's CDR3 is CASSAQGSRAYNEQFF. The CDR3 DNA is TGCGCCAGCAGCGCCCAGGGGTCCCGCGCCTACAATGAGCAGTTCTTC.

This clonotype was counted between two and nine times. This chain joins TRBV12-3 or TRBV12-4 and TRBJ1-2; D gene unclear. The CDR3 covers 13 residues. V lost 4 bases and J lost 6, with 12 bases in between. The CDR3 nucleotides are TGTGCCAGCAGTTGGTCATTCCGGAATGGCTACACCTTC. Its protein is CASSWSFRNGYTF.

The rearrangement uses TRBV14 and TRBJ2-3; 11 positions match TRBD1. The CDR3 runs to 16 residues. Germline loops: CDR1 SGHDN, CDR2 FVKESK. The V and J ends lost 4 bases and 2 bases, in that order; junction bases with no gene match: 5. Written as DNA, the CDR3 is TGTGCCAGCAGCCTTTGGACAGGGGGCTTCACAGATACGCAGTATTTT. Residues: CASSLWTGGFTDTQYF.

At least ten counts were recorded for this clonotype. The chain recombines TRBV20-1 with TRBJ1-2; tentative D call: TRBD1 (5 bases). The germline V gene has CDR1 DFQATT and CDR2 SNEGSKA (reference sequence). The CDR3 consists of 12 residues. V gave up 6 bases and J gave up 3 bases, with 11 bases separating them. The CDR3 DNA reads TGCAGTGCCCTCGGAGGGGACTATGGCTACACCTTC. Its translation is CSALGGDYGYTF.

V and J are TRBV5-1 and TRBJ2-1; D is unclear. This CDR3 contains 15 residues. Trimming pared 9 bases from V and 5 bases from J, leaving 21 bases between. Looked up from germline, CDR1 is SGHRS and CDR2 is YFSETQ. The CDR3 DNA sequence: TGCGCCAATCTCATCCGGGCTCCGCTTAACAATGAGCAGTTCTTC. This translates into CANLIRAPLNNEQFF.